A single sample is the source of the 25 T cell receptor beta chains below, sequenced in a study of CD8+ T cells in alopecia areata. Extracted from the samples, RNA was reverse transcribed into cDNA to serve as the sequencing template. TCRdb's copy holds only in-frame clones and misses some; the assay was immunoSEQ multiplex PCR. The sample consists of 200,000 to 250,000 clones, more than 45% of them appearing once. The treatment was: oral pan-JAK inhibitor, 5-10 mg twice daily. The material sequenced was CD4+ T cells sorted from blood, taken at week 4, from a patient treated with tofacitinib. These TCRs come from a human donor with alopecia areata.

The chain links TRBV30 to TRBJ2-2, with a weak D call TRBD1 (7 bases). V was cut by 7 bases and J by 7 bases, with 22 bases left in between. Looked up from germline, CDR1 is GTSNPN and CDR2 is SVGIG (reference sequence). This CDR3 has 15 residues. CDR3 DNA: TGTGCCTCGGAGGGGGCGCTGAATTTTGGCGGGGAGCTGTTTTTT. It translates to CASEGALNFGGELFF.

V usage is TRBV4-1 and J usage is TRBJ1-5, with D possibly being TRBD1 (5 bases). Germline assignment: CDR1 MGHRA and CDR2 YSYEKL. The CDR3 runs 17 residues. Trimming shortened V by 2 bases and J by 7 bases, and 21 bases separated the two germline ends. The chain's CDR3 is CASSQSLQGPVGQPQHF. In nucleotides, the CDR3 is TGCGCCAGCAGCCAATCCCTTCAGGGACCCGTCGGGCAGCCCCAGCATTTT.

This chain joins TRBV29-1 and TRBJ2-6; D is uncertain. CDR1 is SQVTM and CDR2 is ANQGSEA in the germline V gene. This CDR3 has 16 residues. V lost 1 base and J lost 2, with 12 bases in between. The CDR3 region is CSVEAFDLAGANVLTF. The CDR3, as DNA: TGCAGCGTTGAAGCTTTCGATCTGGCTGGGGCCAACGTCCTGACTTTC.

The V gene is TRBV29-1, the J gene TRBJ2-7, with D perhaps TRBD1 (5 bases). The CDR3 runs to 14 residues. The V gene's germline CDR1 is SQVTM and CDR2 ANQGSEA. Trimming pared 7 bases from V and 0 bases from J, leaving 16 bases between. The CDR3 DNA reads TGCAGCGCACGAAGACAGTTGGGCTCCTACGAGCAGTACTTC. Translation: CSARRQLGSYEQYF.

This chain links TRBV7-7 with TRBJ2-3; D might be TRBD2 (6 bases). The CDR3 runs 13 residues. The V end was cut by 3 bases, the J end by 6 bases, with 10 bases between. The germline V gene has CDR1 SSHAT and CDR2 FNYEAQ (reference sequence). This CDR3 reads CASSLLRGDTQYF. CDR3 nucleotide sequence: TGTGCCAGCAGCTTGCTTCGGGGGGATACGCAGTATTTT.

The chain carries TRBV6-1 and TRBJ2-1, with TRBD2 matching 9 bases. V was clipped by 5 bases and J by 7 bases; unmatched bases: 3. The CDR3 contains 13 residues. CDR1 is MNHNS and CDR2 is SASEGT in the germline V gene. Here the CDR3 reads CASSPSGENEQFF. The CDR3 nucleotides read TGTGCCAGCAGTCCTAGCGGGGAAAATGAGCAGTTCTTC.

This clone was seen once. This rearrangement joins TRBV4-3 to TRBJ1-1; possibly TRBD1 for D (6 bases). Trimming left V 0 bases short and J 11 bases short, with 13 bases between. CDR3 size: 13 residues. The germline CDR1 and CDR2 sequences are LGHNA and YSLEER. CDR3 nucleotide sequence: TGCGCCAGCAGCCAAGATACTGCAGGGGAGGCTTTCTTT. Protein: CASSQDTAGEAFF.

The chain carries TRBV4-2 and TRBJ2-1; 8 nucleotides agree with TRBD2. This CDR3 has 19 amino acids. The germline CDR1 and CDR2 sequences are LGHNA and YNFKEQ. Trimming took 2 bases from V and 8 from J; bases not matched to a gene: 20. Written as DNA, the CDR3 is TGTGCCAGCAGCCAAACAGGACTAGCCATCCCACTTCTCCCCGATGAGCAGTTCTTC. Translation gives CASSQTGLAIPLLPDEQFF.

This chain uses TRBV30 with TRBJ2-6; no definite D call. V was trimmed by 3 bases and J by 0 bases, leaving 9 bases between them. The CDR3 spans 15 residues. Germline loops: CDR1 GTSNPN, CDR2 SVGIG (reference sequence). The CDR3 sequence is CAWRLGGSGANVLTF. DNA of the CDR3: TGTGCCTGGAGATTGGGCGGCTCTGGGGCCAACGTCCTGACTTTC.

This chain uses TRBV29-1 with TRBJ1-1; 8 bases map to TRBD1. Trimming at V came to 7 bases and at J to 1 base, leaving 5 bases not matched to a gene. CDR3 length equals 13 residues. Germline CDR1 reads SQVTM; CDR2 reads ANQGSEA. The CDR3 nucleotides are TGCAGCGCTGGGGACAGGCGGAACACTGAAGCTTTCTTT. Translated: CSAGDRRNTEAFF.

The chain couples TRBV5-4 to TRBJ2-5; the D gene is possibly TRBD1 (6 bases). This CDR3 region has 13 residues. From germline, CDR1 is SGHNT and CDR2 YYREEE (reference sequence). Between the trimmed V and J ends, which lost 4 bases and 5 bases, there was a span of 12 bases. This chain's CDR3 is CASSVTGWETQYF. CDR3 nucleotides: TGTGCCAGCAGCGTTACAGGGTGGGAGACCCAGTACTTC.

Regarding this clone: In this CDR3 the conserved last residue, phenylalanine or tryptophan, is missing, so a read error is likely. The chain carries TRBV4-3 and TRBJ1-6; D may be TRBD1 (5 bases). This CDR3 comprises 14 residues. Trimming removed 4 bases at V and 9 bases at J, with 13 bases between. The V gene's germline CDR1 is LGHNA and CDR2 YSLEER. CDR3: CASSPGDVLSPLHI. As DNA, the CDR3 is TGCGCCAGCAGCCCCGGGGACGTACTTTCACCCCTCCACATT.

The chain joins TRBV2 to TRBJ1-1, with D perhaps matching TRBD1 (6 bases). The CDR3 runs to 11 residues. The germline gives CDR1 SNHLY, CDR2 FYNNEI. The V gene lost 8 bases and the J gene lost 8 bases, with 12 bases spanning the gap. CDR3 in amino acids: CASRNRVEAFF. The CDR3 coding sequence is TGTGCCAGCCGAAACAGGGTCGAAGCTTTCTTT.

This clone appeared a few times. The CDR3 bases are TGTGCCAGCAGCTTCCAAAGACTACAATTTAACTACGAGCAGTACTTC. Translation gives CASSFQRLQFNYEQYF. The rearrangement uses TRBV2 and TRBJ2-7; maybe TRBD2 (5 bases). Trimming removed 6 bases at V and 3 bases at J, with 21 bases between. Per the germline V gene, CDR1 is SNHLY and CDR2 is FYNNEI. The CDR3 contains 16 residues.

In its sample, this clone was seen a few times. The chain links TRBV12-5 to TRBJ2-3, with a possible D match to TRBD1 (7 bases). From germline, CDR1 is LGHNT and CDR2 FRNRAP. The CDR3 is made up of 15 amino acids. V shed 6 bases and J shed 2 bases, with 15 bases lying between them. This CDR3 is CASGSGQGDTDTQYF. CDR3 bases: TGTGCTAGTGGAAGCGGGCAGGGGGACACAGATACGCAGTATTTT.

The V and J genes are TRBV11-2 and TRBJ2-6; D perhaps matches TRBD1 (5 bases). The germline CDR1 and CDR2 sequences are SGHAT and FQNNGV. The V and J ends lost 4 bases and 2 bases respectively, with 9 bases between them. This CDR3 comprises 15 residues. CDR3 coding DNA: TGTGCCAGCAGCTCCCAGGGTGCTGGGGCCAACGTCCTGACTTTC. Amino acids: CASSSQGAGANVLTF.

The rearrangement uses TRBV27 and TRBJ2-1, with 8 bases fitting TRBD2. J lost 6 bases, V lost 5 bases, and 12 bases had no gene match. The CDR3 has 16 residues. Germline V gene sequence: CDR1 MNHEY, CDR2 SMNVEV (reference sequence). The DNA for the CDR3 is TGTGCCAGCAGTCCGGAGTACGGGGGGGTTTTCAATGAGCAGTTCTTC. The encoded protein is CASSPEYGGVFNEQFF.

This clone appeared a few times. The chain recombines TRBV19 with TRBJ2-2, with 9 bases matching TRBD1. The CDR3 length is 16 residues. CDR1 and CDR2 from the germline V gene are LNHDA and SQIVND (reference sequence). Trimming removed 6 bases from V and 4 bases from J; junction bases left unmatched: 9. The CDR3 protein is CASSPLRDRATGELFF. The CDR3 coding sequence is TGTGCCAGTAGCCCCCTCCGGGACAGGGCCACCGGGGAGCTGTTTTTT.

This clone was recorded a few times. This rearrangement joins TRBV11-3 to TRBJ1-4, with 7 positions matching TRBD1. This CDR3 contains 17 residues. Germline V gene data show CDR1 as SGHNT and CDR2 as YENEEA. V lost 5 bases to trimming and J lost 5 bases; unmatched junction nucleotides: 14. CDR3 region: CASSQGSTGQLNEKLFF. In DNA form, the CDR3 reads TGTGCCAGCAGCCAGGGGAGTACGGGACAGCTAAATGAAAAACTGTTTTTT. Full variable domain (rest looked up from reference TRBV11-3 and TRBJ1-4): EAGVVQSPRYKIIEKKQPVAFWCNPISGHNTLYWYLQNLGQGPELLIRYENEEAVDDSQLPKDRFSAERLKGVDSTLKIQPAELGDSAVYLCASSQGSTGQLNEKLFFGSGTQLSVL.

A word on this clone: Different DNA sequences within this sample yield the same CDR3. The chain links TRBV7-2 to TRBJ2-7; D not resolved. The CDR3 consists of 12 residues. CDR1 and CDR2 from the germline V gene are SGHTA and FQGNSA. Between the trimmed V and J ends, which lost 1 base and 4 bases, there was a span of 5 bases. CDR3 amino acids: CASSLVGYEQYF. As DNA, the CDR3 is TGTGCCAGCAGCTTAGTTGGGTACGAGCAGTACTTC.

A note on this clone: A read error may produce the germline difference seen at one junction end. This chain links TRBV5-4 with TRBJ2-1; D perhaps matches TRBD1 (5 bases). CDR3 size: 13 residues. Germline values: CDR1 SGHNT, CDR2 YYREEE (reference sequence). This CDR3 is CGAGRGSYNEQFF. Here the CDR3 DNA reads TGCGGAGCCGGTAGGGGATCCTACAATGAGCAGTTCTTC.

The CDR3: CASSEEGFNPIYGYTF. CDR3 nucleotides: TGTGCCAGCAGTGAAGAGGGTTTTAACCCCATCTATGGCTACACCTTC. This chain connects TRBV6-1 to TRBJ1-2; D gene ambiguous. This CDR3 is 16 amino acids long. Germline V gene lookup returns CDR1 MNHNS and CDR2 SASEGT. Trimming left V 1 base short and J 4 bases short, with 16 bases between.

On this clone: Relative to the germline gene, one junction end is altered; a read error may explain this. The chain carries TRBV5-1 and TRBJ1-6, with D possibly being TRBD1 (5 bases). The germline gives CDR1 SGHRS, CDR2 YFSETQ. The CDR3 is made up of 14 amino acids. CDR3 DNA sequence: TGTGCCAGCAGCCCGGGACGGAATAATTCACCCCTCCACTTT. Encoded protein: CASSPGRNNSPLHF. The complete variable domain, with remaining parts taken from reference TRBV5-1 and TRBJ1-6, reads KAGVTQTPRYLIKTRGQQVTLSCSPISGHRSVSWYQQTPGQGLQFLFEYFSETQRNKGNFPGRFSGRQFSNSRSEMNVSTLELGDSALYLCASSPGRNNSPLHFGNGTRLTVT.

The rearrangement joins TRBV10-3 to TRBJ1-4, with a tentative D call TRBD1 (5 bases). Germline CDR1 reads ENHRY; CDR2 reads SYGVKD. This CDR3 region has 13 residues. V was cut by 2 bases and J by 7 bases, with 8 bases left in between. CDR3 loop: CAISEGAIEKLFF. The CDR3 coding sequence is TGTGCCATCAGTGAGGGGGCGATTGAAAAACTGTTTTTT.

The V gene is TRBV5-1, the J gene TRBJ2-6; 7 bases fit TRBD1. V gave up 4 bases and J gave up 0 bases; unmatched junction bases: 4. The germline CDR1 and CDR2 sequences are SGHRS and YFSETQ. CDR3 size: 16 residues. The CDR3: CASSTGQYSGANVLTF. CDR3 nucleotides: TGCGCCAGCAGCACGGGACAGTACTCTGGGGCCAACGTCCTGACTTTC.